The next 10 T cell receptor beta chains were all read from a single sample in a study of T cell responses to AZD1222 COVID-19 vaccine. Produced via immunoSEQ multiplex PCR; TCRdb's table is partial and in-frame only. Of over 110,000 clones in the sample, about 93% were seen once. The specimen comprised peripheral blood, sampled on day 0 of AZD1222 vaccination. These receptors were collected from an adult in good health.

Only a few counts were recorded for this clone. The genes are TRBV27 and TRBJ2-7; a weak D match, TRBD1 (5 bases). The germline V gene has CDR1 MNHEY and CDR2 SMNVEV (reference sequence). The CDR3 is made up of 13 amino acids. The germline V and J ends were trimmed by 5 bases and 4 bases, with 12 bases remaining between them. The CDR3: CASSRVGHYEQYF. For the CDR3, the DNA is TGTGCCAGCAGTCGGGTAGGACATTACGAGCAGTACTTC.

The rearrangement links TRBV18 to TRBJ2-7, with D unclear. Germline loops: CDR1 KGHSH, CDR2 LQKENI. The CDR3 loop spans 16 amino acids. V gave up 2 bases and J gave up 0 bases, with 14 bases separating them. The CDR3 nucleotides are TGTGCCAGCTCACCAATCGCAGGCGCAAGCTCCTACGAGCAGTACTTC. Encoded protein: CASSPIAGASSYEQYF.

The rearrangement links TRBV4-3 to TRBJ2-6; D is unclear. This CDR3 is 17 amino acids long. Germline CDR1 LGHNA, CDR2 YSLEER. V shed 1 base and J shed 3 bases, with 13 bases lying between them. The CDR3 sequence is CASSQASKGFGANVLTF. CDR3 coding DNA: TGCGCCAGCAGCCAAGCTTCTAAGGGCTTTGGGGCCAACGTCCTGACTTTC.

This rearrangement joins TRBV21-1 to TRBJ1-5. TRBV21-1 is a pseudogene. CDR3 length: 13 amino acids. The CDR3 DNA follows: TGTGCCAGCAGCAAAGGTCTGAATCAGCCCCAGCATTTT. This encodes CASSKGLNQPQHF.

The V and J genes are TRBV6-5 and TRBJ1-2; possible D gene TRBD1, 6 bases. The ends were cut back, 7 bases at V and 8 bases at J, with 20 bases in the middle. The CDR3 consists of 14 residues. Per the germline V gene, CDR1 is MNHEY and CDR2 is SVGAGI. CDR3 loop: CASTSAGGEGGYTF. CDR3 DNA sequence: TGTGCCAGCACCAGCGCTGGGGGCGAGGGCGGCTACACCTTC.

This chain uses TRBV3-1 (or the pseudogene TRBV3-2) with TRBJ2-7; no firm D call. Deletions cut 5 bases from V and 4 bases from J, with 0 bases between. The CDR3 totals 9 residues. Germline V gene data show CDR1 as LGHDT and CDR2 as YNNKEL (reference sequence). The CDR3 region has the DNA TGTGCCAGCAGCTACGAGCAGTACTTC. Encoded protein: CASSYEQYF.

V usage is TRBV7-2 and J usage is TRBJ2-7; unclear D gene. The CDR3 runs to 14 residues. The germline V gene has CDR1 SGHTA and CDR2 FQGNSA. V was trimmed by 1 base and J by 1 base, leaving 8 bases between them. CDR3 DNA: TGTGCCAGCAGCTTAGAGTACGTATCCTACGAGCAGTACTTC. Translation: CASSLEYVSYEQYF.

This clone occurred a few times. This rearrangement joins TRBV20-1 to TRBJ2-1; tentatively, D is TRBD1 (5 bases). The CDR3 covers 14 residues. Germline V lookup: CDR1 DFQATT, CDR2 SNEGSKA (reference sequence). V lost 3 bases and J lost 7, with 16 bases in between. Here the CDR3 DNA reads TGCAGTGCTAGTCAGGGATCAGGGCGGAATGAGCAGTTCTTC. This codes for CSASQGSGRNEQFF.

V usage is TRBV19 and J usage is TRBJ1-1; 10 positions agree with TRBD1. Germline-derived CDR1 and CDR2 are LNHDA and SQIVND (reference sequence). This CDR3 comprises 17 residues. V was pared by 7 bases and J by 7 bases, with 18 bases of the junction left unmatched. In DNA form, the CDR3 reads TGTGCCAGTAAAAACGACGTCGGGACAGGGGTTGGGGATGAAGCTTTCTTT. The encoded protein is CASKNDVGTGVGDEAFF.

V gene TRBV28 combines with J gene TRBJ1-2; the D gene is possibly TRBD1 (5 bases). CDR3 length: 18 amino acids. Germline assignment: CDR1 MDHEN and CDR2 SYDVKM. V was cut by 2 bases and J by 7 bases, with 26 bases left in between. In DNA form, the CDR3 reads TGTGCCAGCAGTTTAATATTAAATTGGGGCAGGGAATATTCTGGCTACACCTTC. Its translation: CASSLILNWGREYSGYTF.